This T cell receptor (beta chain) was sequenced during a study of T cell responses to AZD1222 COVID-19 vaccine. Study results and caveats: Regions left unmutated in variants are reportedly the target of nearly half of spike-specific TCRs.

Sequencing was performed with immunoSEQ multiplex PCR; in TCRdb, only in-frame clones are kept and a portion is missing. The sample holds some 42,000 clones, over 80% seen once. Remarks on this clone: Its antigen is still unknown.

The starting material was peripheral blood, obtained 28 days after the second AZD1222 dose. This sequence was found in an adult who received the AZD1222 COVID-19 vaccine.

The CDR3 coding sequence is TGCAGCGTTGAGGGTGGGGCAGATACGCAGTATTTT. Protein: CSVEGGADTQYF. The chain joins TRBV29-1 to TRBJ2-3; unclear D gene. The V gene lost 3 bases and the J gene lost 4 bases, with 8 bases spanning the gap. The germline CDR1 and CDR2 sequences are SQVTM and ANQGSEA. This CDR3 is 12 amino acids long.